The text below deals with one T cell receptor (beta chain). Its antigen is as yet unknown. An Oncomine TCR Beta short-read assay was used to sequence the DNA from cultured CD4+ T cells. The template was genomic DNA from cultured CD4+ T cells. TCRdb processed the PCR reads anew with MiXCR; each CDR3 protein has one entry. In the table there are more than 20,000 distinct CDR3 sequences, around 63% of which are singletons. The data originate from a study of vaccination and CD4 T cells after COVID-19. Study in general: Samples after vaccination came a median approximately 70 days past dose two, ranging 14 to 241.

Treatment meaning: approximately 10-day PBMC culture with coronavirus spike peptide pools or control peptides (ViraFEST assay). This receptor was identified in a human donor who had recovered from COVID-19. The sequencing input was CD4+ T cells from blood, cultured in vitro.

This CDR3 is CASSSRVGHGYTF. The DNA of the CDR3 is TGTGCCAGCAGCTCTCGGGTGGGCCATGGCTACACCTTC. V and J are TRBV7-8 and TRBJ1-2, with D uncertain. There are 13 residues in the CDR3. V was trimmed by 4 bases and J by 6 bases, leaving 12 bases between them. Germline V lookup: CDR1 SGHVS, CDR2 FQNEAQ.